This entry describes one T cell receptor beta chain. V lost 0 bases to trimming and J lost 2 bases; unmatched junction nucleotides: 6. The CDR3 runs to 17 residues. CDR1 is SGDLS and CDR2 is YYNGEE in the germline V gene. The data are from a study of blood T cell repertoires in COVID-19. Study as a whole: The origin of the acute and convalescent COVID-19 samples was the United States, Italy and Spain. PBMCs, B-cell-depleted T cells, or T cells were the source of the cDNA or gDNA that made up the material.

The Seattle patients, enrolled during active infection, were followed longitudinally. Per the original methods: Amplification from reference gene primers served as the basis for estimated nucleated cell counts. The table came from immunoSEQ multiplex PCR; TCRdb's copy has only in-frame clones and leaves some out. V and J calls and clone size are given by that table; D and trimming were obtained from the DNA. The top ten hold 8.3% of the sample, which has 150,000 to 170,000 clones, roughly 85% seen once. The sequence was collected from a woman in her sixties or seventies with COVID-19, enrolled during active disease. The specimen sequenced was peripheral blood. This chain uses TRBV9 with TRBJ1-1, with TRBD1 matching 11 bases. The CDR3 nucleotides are TGTGCCAGCAGCGTAGGGACAGGGGGCTACGACAACACTGAAGCTTTCTTT. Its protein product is CASSVGTGGYDNTEAFF.